These T cell receptor beta chains were read from a single sample in a study of T cells in Graves' hyperthyroidism and ophthalmopathy. Each CDR3 protein gets one entry after TCRdb re-called the multiplex PCR reads with MiXCR. Of 250,000 to 350,000 distinct CDR3 sequences listed, approximately 16% are singletons. The sample taken for sequencing was blood. Every receptor here comes from a man younger than 40 with Graves' hyperthyroidism. CDR3s include the opening cysteine and the closing phenylalanine or tryptophan. The D gene is left open where the match is weak. Size tells how often a clone was seen (once, few, many) or the class of an expanded clone, and some rows leave it out.

v_call,d_call,j_call,clone_size,cdr3_nt,cdr3_aa
TRBV2,.,TRBJ2-7,.,TGTGCCAGCAATCTACCGCCGGGACACGGGAGGTACGAGCAGTACTTC,CASNLPPGHGRYEQYF
TRBV6-2/TRBV6-3,.,TRBJ2-6,once,TGTGCCAGCAGTTACGGAAGAACTGGGGCCAACGTCCTGACTTTC,CASSYGRTGANVLTF
TRBV20-1,.,TRBJ2-5,many,TGCAGTGATCGGCGGAACCAGATCCAAGAGACCCAGTACTTC,CSDRRNQIQETQYF
TRBV20-1,.,TRBJ2-5,.,TGCAGTGCTAGTACGGGTCAGGAGACCCAGTACTTC,CSASTGQETQYF
TRBV12-3/TRBV12-4,.,TRBJ2-7,many,TGTGCCAGCAGTTTTGGGGATTTGTCCTACGAGCAGTACTTC,CASSFGDLSYEQYF
TRBV28,.,TRBJ2-7,many,TGTGCCAGCAGTTTAGGGGGCGGGGCCTACGAGCAGTACTTC,CASSLGGGAYEQYF
TRBV19,.,TRBJ1-1,.,TGTGCCAGTAGTATAGGGACACCGAACACTGAAGCTTTCTTT,CASSIGTPNTEAFF
TRBV5-5,.,TRBJ2-7,many,TGTGCCAGCAGCCCGTCGGACGCTTCCTACGAGCAGTACTTC,CASSPSDASYEQYF
TRBV12-3/TRBV12-4,.,TRBJ1-5,many,TGTGCCAGCGGACCTCAGGGGCCGGATCAGCCCCAGCATTTT,CASGPQGPDQPQHF
TRBV10-2,TRBD2,TRBJ2-3,many,TGCGCCAGCAGTGAGGCTAGCGGGAGGGCCACGGCAGATACGCAGTATTTT,CASSEASGRATADTQYF
TRBV12-3/TRBV12-4,TRBD1,TRBJ2-7,many,TGTGCCAGCAGAACCGGGACAGGGAGCTCCTACGAGCAGTACTTC,CASRTGTGSSYEQYF
TRBV12-3/TRBV12-4,TRBD1,TRBJ2-3,few,TGTGCCAGCAGTTCTGACAGGGTGGCAGATACGCAGTATTTT,CASSSDRVADTQYF
TRBV30,TRBD2,TRBJ2-5,few,TGTGCCTGGAGTAAAAGGTGGGGAGGGGAAGAGACCCAGTACTTC,CAWSKRWGGEETQYF
TRBV7-9,.,TRBJ2-7,many,TGTGCCAGCAGCTTAATCGGACGCCGAACCTCCTACGAGCAGTACTTC,CASSLIGRRTSYEQYF
TRBV4-1,TRBD1,TRBJ2-3,.,TGCGCCAGCAGCCAAATGTCAGGGGGAAGCACAGATACGCAGTATTTT,CASSQMSGGSTDTQYF
TRBV3-1,.,TRBJ1-5,many,TGTGCCAGCAGCCAAGACAGGGATGGGCCCCAGCATTTT,CASSQDRDGPQHF
TRBV5-4,TRBD1,TRBJ2-4,few,TGTGCCAGCAGCGCAGGGACAGCTCGTCGAAACATTCAGTACTTC,CASSAGTARRNIQYF
TRBV11-3,.,TRBJ2-3,few,TGTGCCAGCAGCTTAGTTGCCAACACAGATACGCAGTATTTT,CASSLVANTDTQYF
TRBV12-3/TRBV12-4,.,TRBJ2-5,many,TGTGCCAGCAGTTTCCGTCGGTTTCACCCTGAGACCCAGTACTTC,CASSFRRFHPETQYF
TRBV5-6,TRBD2,TRBJ2-3,.,TGTGCCAGCAGCTCCATAGCGGGAGGCAAAGATACGCAGTATTTT,CASSSIAGGKDTQYF
TRBV20-1,.,TRBJ2-2,few,TGCAGTGCGCGACGAGGGACTGCGGGCACCGGGGAGCTGTTTTTT,CSARRGTAGTGELFF
TRBV5-1,TRBD2,TRBJ2-3,many,TGCGCCAGCAGCTTGGCCCCGGGACTAGCGGGATCAGATACGCAGTATTTT,CASSLAPGLAGSDTQYF
TRBV10-3,.,TRBJ1-3,.,TGTGCCATCAGTGAGTCGAAACAGGGACGGACCATATATTTT,CAISESKQGRTIYF
TRBV7-8,.,TRBJ2-2,.,TGTGCCAGCAACACAAAAAGGGGGGGAGTGGTTAACACCGGGGAGCTGTTTTTT,CASNTKRGGVVNTGELFF
TRBV5-5,.,TRBJ1-1,.,TGTGCCAGCAGCTTGGGATACGGGAAAGCTTTCTTT,CASSLGYGKAFF
TRBV30,.,TRBJ2-3,many,TGTGCCTGGAGTTACAGTCCCCCCCCAGATACGCAGTATTTT,CAWSYSPPPDTQYF
TRBV24-1,TRBD2,TRBJ2-1,many,TGTGCCACCAGTGACCCTACGACTAGCGGGAATTACAATGAGCAGTTCTTC,CATSDPTTSGNYNEQFF
TRBV12-3/TRBV12-4,.,TRBJ2-3,many,TGTGCCAGCAAACAGGAGACAGATACGCAGTATTTT,CASKQETDTQYF
TRBV27,.,TRBJ2-2,many,TGTGCCAGCAGTTTAAACCCAGACGGGGAGCTGTTTTTT,CASSLNPDGELFF
TRBV6-2/TRBV6-3,.,TRBJ1-6,.,TGTGCCAGCAGATTATCAGATTCACCCCTCCACTTT,CASRLSDSPLHF
TRBV28,TRBD2,TRBJ2-7,many,TGTGCCAGCAGCCTAGCGGGAGGGCACTCCTACGAGCAGTACTTC,CASSLAGGHSYEQYF
TRBV3-1,.,TRBJ2-1,.,TGTGCCAGCAGCCCTTGGCCAGCGGGCAATGAGCAGTTCTTC,CASSPWPAGNEQFF
TRBV6-5,TRBD1,TRBJ1-6,few,TGTGCCAGCAGTTACTCGAAAGAGGCGCTCGGACAGGATAATTCACCCCTCCACTTT,CASSYSKEALGQDNSPLHF
TRBV6-2/TRBV6-3,TRBD1,TRBJ1-6,.,TGTGCCAGCAGTTACCCAGGCAGACAGGGTAGCAATTCACCCCTCCACTTT,CASSYPGRQGSNSPLHF
TRBV20-1,.,TRBJ2-7,many,TGCAGTGTCTCCGGGACAAGCTCCTACGAGCAGTACTTC,CSVSGTSSYEQYF
TRBV10-3,TRBD1,TRBJ2-5,few,TGTGCCATCAGTGCGGGACAGGGGGCAGAGACCCAGTACTTC,CAISAGQGAETQYF
TRBV27,TRBD2,TRBJ2-1,many,TGTGCCAGCAGTCTCGCGGGAGGACACATCTTTGGGTATAATGAGCAGTTCTTC,CASSLAGGHIFGYNEQFF
TRBV24-1,.,TRBJ1-1,many,TGTGCCACCAGTGTCGGCACTGAAGCTTTCTTT,CATSVGTEAFF
TRBV7-9,TRBD1,TRBJ2-7,few,TGTGCCAGCAGCCCTATATTGACAGGGCGCTCCTACGAGCAGTACTTC,CASSPILTGRSYEQYF
TRBV5-1,.,TRBJ1-2,many,TGCGCCAGCAGCTACAAGGACAGCTATGGCTACACCTTC,CASSYKDSYGYTF
TRBV5-8,TRBD2,TRBJ2-2,few,TGTGCCAGCAGCTTTCATAGCGGGAGGTCCACCGGGGAGCTGTTTTTT,CASSFHSGRSTGELFF
TRBV12-3/TRBV12-4,TRBD2,TRBJ2-5,.,TGTGCCAGCAGGGGACTAGCGGAGTGGGAGACCCAGTACTTC,CASRGLAEWETQYF
TRBV24-1,.,TRBJ1-2,few,TGTGCCACCAGTGCCGCGGACACTGTAGGAGGCTACACCTTC,CATSAADTVGGYTF
TRBV28,TRBD2,TRBJ2-3,medium-sized,TGTGCCAGCAGTTTTACGGCGGGAGGTGATGCAGATACGCAGTATTTT,CASSFTAGGDADTQYF
TRBV30,.,TRBJ1-2,many,TGTGCCTGGAACCGGGACCGGCCCTATGGCTACACCTTC,CAWNRDRPYGYTF
TRBV2,.,TRBJ1-3,.,TGTGCCAGCACTGACACGAGCTCTGGAAACACCATATATTTT,CASTDTSSGNTIYF
TRBV20-1,TRBD1,TRBJ2-3,.,TGCAGTGCTCGCCTCGGACAGGACACAGATACGCAGTATTTT,CSARLGQDTDTQYF
TRBV20-1,TRBD2,TRBJ2-3,few,TGCAGTGCTAGGGGGACTAGCGGACCATTGGCAGATACGCAGTATTTT,CSARGTSGPLADTQYF
TRBV7-9,TRBD1,TRBJ2-2,.,TGTGCCAGCAGCTTAACCCCGGACAGGGGGCCGGGGGAGCTGTTTTTT,CASSLTPDRGPGELFF
TRBV5-1,.,TRBJ2-3,.,TGCGCCAGCAGCTTGATGAGACAGGCCGGAACAGATACGCAGTATTTT,CASSLMRQAGTDTQYF
TRBV5-1,.,TRBJ2-7,many,TGCGCCAGCAGGGCTGGGGGGGCGGACTCCTACAAGCAGTACTTC,CASRAGGADSYKQYF
TRBV11-1,TRBD1,TRBJ2-7,.,TGTGCCAGCAGCGCATGGACAGGACCCTACGAGCAGTACTTC,CASSAWTGPYEQYF
TRBV27,.,TRBJ2-3,few,TGTGCCAGCAGTTTAGGGGTCGGAACAGATACGCAGTATTTT,CASSLGVGTDTQYF
TRBV29-1,TRBD2,TRBJ2-7,.,TGCAGCGTTGACCCGGGACTAGCGGGAGTCTTCTACGAGCAGTACTTC,CSVDPGLAGVFYEQYF
TRBV20-1,.,TRBJ2-7,.,TGCAGTGCTAGATCGGTCGCCGGGGACGCGAGCTCCTACGAGCAGTACTTC,CSARSVAGDASSYEQYF